These T cell receptor beta chains were read from a single sample in a study of blood T cell repertoires in COVID-19. Produced via immunoSEQ multiplex PCR; TCRdb's table is partial and in-frame only. The data show hundreds of thousands of clones, about 87% seen once. Sample: peripheral blood. The receptor set was obtained from a man in his sixties or seventies with acute or convalescent COVID-19. Both conserved end residues are part of each CDR3. The order of the fields is J gene, V gene, clone size, D gene, CDR3 DNA, CDR3 protein. D genes are given only for firm matches. Size is stated for part of the rows, as once, few or many counts, or as a class when the clone is expanded.

J gene: TRBJ2-2; V gene: TRBV21-1; clone size: -; D gene: -; CDR3 DNA: TGTGCCAGCAGCACCGAAGAGGCCCAGCGGAGCACCGGGGAGCTGTTTTTT; CDR3 protein: CASSTEEAQRSTGELFF
J gene: TRBJ2-5; V gene: TRBV9; clone size: -; D gene: TRBD2; CDR3 DNA: TGTGCCAGCAGCGTAGCTTCGACTAGCGGAGAGACCCAGTACTTC; CDR3 protein: CASSVASTSGETQYF
J gene: TRBJ2-3; V gene: TRBV7-2; clone size: -; D gene: TRBD2; CDR3 DNA: TGTGCCAGCAGCTCCACGGGACTACCAGATACGCAGTATTTT; CDR3 protein: CASSSTGLPDTQYF
J gene: TRBJ1-1; V gene: TRBV4-3; clone size: -; D gene: -; CDR3 DNA: TGCGCCAGCAAACGAGGGAACCTGAACACTGAAGCTTTCTTT; CDR3 protein: CASKRGNLNTEAFF
J gene: TRBJ2-5; V gene: TRBV29-1; clone size: few; D gene: -; CDR3 DNA: TGCAGCGTTGGTTGGCGGGCTGGGGAGACCCAGTACTTC; CDR3 protein: CSVGWRAGETQYF
J gene: TRBJ2-5; V gene: TRBV6-2/TRBV6-3; clone size: -; D gene: -; CDR3 DNA: TGTGCCAGCAGCCCTGACCCGGGTAGGACCCAGTACTTC; CDR3 protein: CASSPDPGRTQYF
J gene: TRBJ1-1; V gene: TRBV5-1; clone size: once; D gene: -; CDR3 DNA: TGCGCCAGCAGCTCGACCCGGACAGCGATGAACACTGAAGCTTTCTTT; CDR3 protein: CASSSTRTAMNTEAFF
J gene: TRBJ1-5; V gene: TRBV21-1; clone size: once; D gene: -; CDR3 DNA: TGTGCCAGCAGCAAAGGGGAGTCCCTCGAAGGAAATCAGCCCCAGCATTTT; CDR3 protein: CASSKGESLEGNQPQHF
J gene: TRBJ2-4; V gene: TRBV4-3; clone size: -; D gene: TRBD1; CDR3 DNA: TGCGCCAGCAGCCATTCAGGGGGTCGGGCCAAAAACATTCAGTACTTC; CDR3 protein: CASSHSGGRAKNIQYF
J gene: TRBJ2-3; V gene: TRBV5-1; clone size: -; D gene: -; CDR3 DNA: TGCGCCAGCAGCTTGTGGGGGGACCCCACAGATACGCAGTATTTT; CDR3 protein: CASSLWGDPTDTQYF
J gene: TRBJ2-3; V gene: TRBV29-1; clone size: -; D gene: -; CDR3 DNA: TGCAGCGTCGGTCCCACAGATACGCAGTATTTT; CDR3 protein: CSVGPTDTQYF
J gene: TRBJ1-5; V gene: TRBV7-2; clone size: -; D gene: TRBD1; CDR3 DNA: TGTGCCAGCAGCGTAGGACAGGCCTATCAGCCCCAGCATTTT; CDR3 protein: CASSVGQAYQPQHF
J gene: TRBJ2-7; V gene: TRBV2; clone size: -; D gene: TRBD1; CDR3 DNA: TGTGCCAGCAGTGCTAACCGGGACAGGACTTTGTACGAGCAGTACTTC; CDR3 protein: CASSANRDRTLYEQYF
J gene: TRBJ1-3; V gene: TRBV9; clone size: -; D gene: TRBD1; CDR3 DNA: TGTGCCAGCAGCGCGACAGGGGGCACGGACTCTGGAAACACCATATATTTT; CDR3 protein: CASSATGGTDSGNTIYF
J gene: TRBJ2-7; V gene: TRBV28; clone size: -; D gene: TRBD1; CDR3 DNA: TGTGCCAGCACTTCGGGACAGAGTTACGAGCAGTACTTC; CDR3 protein: CASTSGQSYEQYF
J gene: TRBJ2-1; V gene: TRBV13; clone size: -; D gene: -; CDR3 DNA: TGTGCCAGCAGCCCCGCCGGGAGCTACAATGAGCAGTTCTTC; CDR3 protein: CASSPAGSYNEQFF
J gene: TRBJ2-4; V gene: TRBV7-3; clone size: -; D gene: -; CDR3 DNA: TGTGCCAGCAGCTTAACGCCCTCAGCGGGCATTCAGTACTTC; CDR3 protein: CASSLTPSAGIQYF
J gene: TRBJ2-1; V gene: TRBV3-1/TRBV3-2; clone size: -; D gene: TRBD2; CDR3 DNA: TGTGCCAGCAGCCTGCCGGGACTAGCACCCGGCAATGAGCAGTTCTTC; CDR3 protein: CASSLPGLAPGNEQFF
J gene: TRBJ2-5; V gene: TRBV11-1; clone size: -; D gene: TRBD1; CDR3 DNA: TGTGCCAGCAGCGGCAACAGGGGGCCCCAAGAGACCCAGTACTTC; CDR3 protein: CASSGNRGPQETQYF
J gene: TRBJ2-7; V gene: TRBV5-4; clone size: -; D gene: -; CDR3 DNA: TGTGCCAGCAGCTTGGACGGGGTCTACTACGAGCAGTACTTC; CDR3 protein: CASSLDGVYYEQYF
J gene: TRBJ1-5; V gene: TRBV7-9; clone size: -; D gene: -; CDR3 DNA: TGTGCCAGCAGCCAAGCCTATCAGCCCCAGCATTTT; CDR3 protein: CASSQAYQPQHF
J gene: TRBJ2-6; V gene: TRBV18; clone size: -; D gene: TRBD1; CDR3 DNA: TGTGCCAGCTCACCTGTTGGAATCCAAACAGGGGTCACTGGGGCCAACGTCCTGACTTTC; CDR3 protein: CASSPVGIQTGVTGANVLTF
J gene: TRBJ2-6; V gene: TRBV4-3; clone size: -; D gene: TRBD1; CDR3 DNA: TGCGCCAGCAGCCAAGCCGCAGGGGGTTCTGGGGCCAACGTCCTGACTTTC; CDR3 protein: CASSQAAGGSGANVLTF
J gene: TRBJ2-1; V gene: TRBV28; clone size: -; D gene: -; CDR3 DNA: TGTGCCAGCAGTTTGTTGGGACAGCGGGACAATGAGCAGTTCTTC; CDR3 protein: CASSLLGQRDNEQFF
J gene: TRBJ2-1; V gene: TRBV5-1; clone size: -; D gene: TRBD1; CDR3 DNA: TGCGCCAGCAGCTTGGAACCGGGACAGGGTGATGGCAATGAGCAGTTCTTC; CDR3 protein: CASSLEPGQGDGNEQFF
J gene: TRBJ2-3; V gene: TRBV10-3; clone size: -; D gene: TRBD2; CDR3 DNA: TGTGCCATCAGCGCCACTAGCGGACCCACAGATACGCAGTATTTT; CDR3 protein: CAISATSGPTDTQYF
J gene: TRBJ1-1; V gene: TRBV3-1/TRBV3-2; clone size: -; D gene: -; CDR3 DNA: TGTGCCAGCAGCCATCGGGAGGGGGAAGCTTTCTTT; CDR3 protein: CASSHREGEAFF
J gene: TRBJ1-1; V gene: TRBV4-3; clone size: few; D gene: -; CDR3 DNA: TGCGCCAGCAGCCAAGAATTAGGGTCGGGGGTTCGGGCTTTCTTT; CDR3 protein: CASSQELGSGVRAFF
J gene: TRBJ1-2; V gene: TRBV5-1; clone size: -; D gene: TRBD1; CDR3 DNA: TGCGCCAGCAGACGGGACAGGGAGAGCGGACTATTCTATGGCTACACCTTC; CDR3 protein: CASRRDRESGLFYGYTF
J gene: TRBJ2-5; V gene: TRBV5-6; clone size: few; D gene: -; CDR3 DNA: TGTGCCAGCAGTCATGACAGGTTGCAAGAGACCCAGTACTTC; CDR3 protein: CASSHDRLQETQYF
J gene: TRBJ1-5; V gene: TRBV6-2/TRBV6-3; clone size: -; D gene: TRBD1; CDR3 DNA: TGTGCCAGCAGTCGGGACAGGGGGGGCAATCAGCCCCAGCATTTT; CDR3 protein: CASSRDRGGNQPQHF
J gene: TRBJ1-1; V gene: TRBV6-6; clone size: few; D gene: -; CDR3 DNA: TGTGCCAGCAGGGGGCAGGTGAACACTGAAGCTTTCTTT; CDR3 protein: CASRGQVNTEAFF
J gene: TRBJ2-5; V gene: TRBV25-1; clone size: -; D gene: -; CDR3 DNA: TGTGCCAGCAGTGAAGGAGGTCAAGAGACCCAGTACTTC; CDR3 protein: CASSEGGQETQYF
J gene: TRBJ2-3; V gene: TRBV5-1; clone size: -; D gene: TRBD2; CDR3 DNA: TGCGCCAGCAGCTTTGCGGGGGGGGGCCGATCAGATACGCAGTATTTT; CDR3 protein: CASSFAGGGRSDTQYF